This section outlines one T cell receptor (beta chain) sequence together with its context. The method was immunoSEQ multiplex PCR; TCRdb's version includes in-frame clones alone and lacks a portion of them. This sample has over 200,000 clones, with 82% found just once. The CDR3 loop spans 11 amino acids. Germline lookup yields CDR1 SGHAT and CDR2 FQNNGV. V lost 2 bases and J lost 6, with 5 bases in between. This record comes from a study of blood T cell repertoires in COVID-19. Study-level background: The study drew acute and convalescent COVID-19 samples from the United States, Italy and Spain. The analysed material was cDNA or gDNA that came from T cells, B-cell-depleted T cells, or PBMCs.

This clonotype was obtained from a woman aged 40 to 55 with acute or convalescent COVID-19. V and J are TRBV11-2 and TRBJ2-7; D is uncertain. The sequencing input was peripheral blood. CDR3 coding DNA: TGTGCCAGCAGCTTACTAGGCGAGCAGTACTTC. It encodes CASSLLGEQYF. Together with reference TRBV11-2 and TRBJ2-7, the CDR3 gives the full variable domain: EAGVAQSPRYKIIEKRQSVAFWCNPISGHATLYWYQQILGQGPKLLIQFQNNGVVDDSQLPKDRFSAERLKGVDSTLKIQPAKLEDSAVYLCASSLLGEQYFGPGTRLTVT.